This T cell receptor beta chain is drawn from a study of blood T cell repertoires in COVID-19. In the study overall: Researchers got acute and convalescent COVID-19 samples from the United States, Italy and Spain. PBMCs, B-cell-depleted T cells, or T cells were the source of the cDNA or gDNA that made up the material.

Authors' data handling: It was from reference gene primer amplification that nucleated cell counts were estimated. Produced via immunoSEQ multiplex PCR; TCRdb's table is partial and in-frame only. V, J and clone size were drawn from that table, and D and trimming were deduced from the DNA. This sample carries over 200,000 clones, just over 85% of them seen once, and the ten largest clones take around 1.4%. Input material: peripheral blood. This clonotype was sampled from a man younger than 30 with active or convalescent COVID-19.

CDR3 DNA: TGTGCCAGCAGCGTAGCCGGTACTAATAATTCACCCCTCCACTTT. Translated: CASSVAGTNNSPLHF. The chain couples TRBV9 to TRBJ1-6; D call uncertain. CDR3 length equals 15 residues. In germline, CDR1 is SGDLS, CDR2 YYNGEE. The V and J ends lost 0 bases and 5 bases respectively, with 9 bases between them.